This T cell receptor beta chain appears in the sequencing data of a study of spatial heterogeneity in lung cancer. Germline V gene sequence: CDR1 SEHNR, CDR2 FQNEAQ (reference sequence). The length of the CDR3 is 14 residues. General study points: Expanded tumor TCRs that were ubiquitous appeared in blood more at resection than follow-up.

MiXCR, applied by TCRdb to the 5' RACE reads, yields one record per CDR3 protein. The table lists 8,000 to 10,000 distinct CDR3 sequences, roughly 3.9% of them singletons. Time point given: blood taken at disease recurrence. Extraction of whole RNA from tumor, nontumor lung or frozen PBMC preceded unsorted sequencing. With regard to this clonotype: Its specificity is not known. Given a much more abundant clone one base away, this may be a read error. Since the library was made to target alpha chains, this beta chain is a stray read and its abundance is not meaningful.

The specimen comprised PBMCs, sampled at recurrence. This receptor was taken from a female donor with early-stage non-small cell lung cancer. The gene calls are TRBV7-9 and TRBJ2-7; 9 bases are shared with TRBD1. The CDR3 region is CASSLAGGQGERYF. The CDR3 DNA sequence: TGTGCCAGCAGCTTAGCGGGGGGACAGGGAGAGCGGTACTTC.